This is a list of T cell receptor beta chains from one sample in a study of cytomegalovirus exposure and HLA in healthy donors. The data were produced by immunoSEQ multiplex PCR, yet TCRdb's version contains in-frame clones alone and is incomplete. The data hold 130,000 or so clones, with approximately 84% observed a single time. Sequences were obtained from PBMCs. These receptor sequences come from a woman aged 40 to 49 in good health and CMV-seronegative. Both conserved end residues are part of each CDR3. The D gene is left open where the match is weak. The size entry is marked missing in some rows and otherwise reads once, few, many or a size class.

V	D	J	size	CDR3	DNA
TRBV7-2	NA	TRBJ1-2	NA	CASSPGQYYGYTF	TGTGCCAGCAGCCCTGGACAGTACTATGGCTACACCTTC
TRBV27	TRBD1	TRBJ2-7	NA	CASSLYGQGRYEQYF	TGTGCCAGCAGTTTATATGGACAGGGGCGCTACGAGCAGTACTTC
TRBV4-2	NA	TRBJ1-1	NA	CASSQVQGEQTEAFF	TGTGCCAGCAGCCAAGTTCAAGGGGAACAGACTGAAGCTTTCTTT
TRBV15	TRBD1	TRBJ2-7	NA	CATSRAATGFLYEQYF	TGTGCCACCAGCAGAGCGGCGACAGGGTTTCTCTACGAGCAGTACTTC
TRBV7-8	NA	TRBJ1-1	NA	CASSLEPWGGRGTEAFF	TGTGCCAGCAGCTTAGAGCCATGGGGGGGTAGGGGCACTGAAGCTTTCTTT
TRBV11-2	TRBD2	TRBJ2-7	once	CASSSLAGGAYEQYF	TGTGCCAGCAGCTCCTTAGCGGGAGGGGCCTACGAGCAGTACTTC
TRBV25-1	NA	TRBJ1-2	NA	CASSAPGDLGGYTF	TGTGCCAGCAGTGCCCCAGGGGATCTGGGTGGCTACACCTTC
TRBV6-5	NA	TRBJ1-1	NA	CASSTGNTEAFF	TGTGCCAGCAGCACAGGGAACACTGAAGCTTTCTTT
TRBV7-2	NA	TRBJ1-1	once	CASSSGPGEHAFF	TGTGCCAGCAGCTCAGGTCCAGGGGAGCATGCTTTCTTT
TRBV6-5	TRBD1	TRBJ2-7	few	CASSRQGIEQYF	TGTGCCAGCAGTCGACAGGGAATCGAGCAGTACTTC
TRBV12-5	NA	TRBJ1-2	NA	CASSVQTSNYGYTF	TGTGCTAGTAGCGTACAAACCTCTAACTATGGCTACACCTTC
TRBV28	TRBD1	TRBJ1-3	NA	CASSTTGDGNTIYF	TGTGCCAGCAGTACGACAGGGGATGGAAACACCATATATTTT
TRBV6-1	TRBD1	TRBJ2-7	once	CASSGGQGGSYEQYF	TGTGCCAGCAGTGGGGGACAGGGTGGATCCTACGAGCAGTACTTC
TRBV5-1	NA	TRBJ2-5	NA	CASSHGTSQETQYF	TGCGCCAGCAGCCACGGGACATCACAAGAGACCCAGTACTTC
TRBV7-9	NA	TRBJ2-7	NA	CASTPQQGSNEQYF	TGTGCCAGCACCCCACAACAGGGTAGCAACGAGCAGTACTTC
TRBV4-3	NA	TRBJ2-3	NA	CASSQNRGGTDTQYF	TGCGCCAGCAGCCAGAACCGGGGAGGAACAGATACGCAGTATTTT